This TCR beta chain was recovered during a study of blood T cell repertoires in COVID-19. Study details: Spain, Italy and the United States supplied samples that represented acute and convalescent COVID-19. The cDNA or gDNA used as material had been derived from T cells, B-cell-depleted T cells, or PBMCs.

This clone has a single count. Germline CDR1 reads SGDLS; CDR2 reads YYNGEE. Trimming pared 0 bases from V and 3 bases from J, leaving 7 bases between. The CDR3 loop spans 13 amino acids. The data were produced by immunoSEQ multiplex PCR, yet TCRdb's version contains in-frame clones alone and is incomplete. The sample contains about 130,000 clones, more than 75% of which appear only once. The sample comprised peripheral blood. The V call is TRBV9, the J call TRBJ2-7; maybe TRBD1 (5 bases). This TCR derives from a woman in her sixties or seventies with COVID-19, enrolled during active disease. In DNA, the CDR3 is TGTGCCAGCAGCGTAGGGGGCAGCTACGAGCAGTACTTC. It encodes CASSVGGSYEQYF.